These 23 T cell receptor beta chains were sequenced from one sample in a study of cytomegalovirus exposure and HLA in healthy donors. Both 60 Vbeta primers and 13 Jbeta primers went into the PCR. Sequenced by immunoSEQ multiplex PCR; TCRdb stores in-frame clones only, minus some. The profile covers 99,000 or so clones, with 70% to 80% appearing a single time and 2.1% taken by the ten largest. Material for sequencing was PBMCs. The receptors were sampled from a young man in good health and CMV-seronegative.

The gene calls are TRBV29-1 and TRBJ2-7; 7 positions agree with TRBD1. CDR1 is SQVTM, CDR2 ANQGSEA, per germline. This CDR3 is built from 14 residues. Unmatched junction bases numbered 9, after V lost 0 bases and J lost 7 bases. The CDR3 coding sequence is TGCAGCGTTGAAGAAGACAGGGCATCAGGAGAGCAGTACTTC. This encodes CSVEEDRASGEQYF.

The rearrangement joins TRBV11-2 to TRBJ2-1, with D maybe TRBD2 (6 bases). Deletions cut 5 bases from V and 5 bases from J, with 13 bases between. This CDR3 region has 14 residues. Germline CDR1 is SGHAT and CDR2 is FQNNGV. The CDR3 spells CASSPFGGDNEQFF. The CDR3 DNA is TGTGCCAGCAGCCCCTTCGGGGGAGACAATGAGCAGTTCTTC.

Details on this clone: One junction end disagrees with the germline gene, perhaps due to a read error. The rearrangement uses TRBV15 and TRBJ2-7; 7 bases align to TRBD1. The CDR3 covers 18 residues. Per the germline V gene, CDR1 is LNHNV and CDR2 is YYDKDF (reference sequence). CDR3 bases: TGTGCCACCAGCAGAGAGTTGCTTGCGACAGGGTCGTTCTACGGGCAGTACTTC. Translation gives CATSRELLATGSFYGQYF. The whole variable domain, filled in from reference TRBV15 and TRBJ2-7, reads DAMVIQNPRYQVTQFGKPVTLSCSQTLNHNVMYWYQQKSSQAPKLLFHYYDKDFNNEADTPDNFQSRRPNTSFCFLDIRSPGLGDTAMYLCATSRELLATGSFYGQYFGPGTRLTVT.

The chain couples TRBV21-1 to TRBJ1-6; the table calls TRBD1, which could not be checked here. TRBV21-1 is an annotated pseudogene. The CDR3 loop spans 14 amino acids. The DNA of the CDR3 is TGTGCCAGCAGCAAAGGTCCAGGGTATTCACCCCTCCACTTT. Protein: CASSKGPGYSPLHF.

This chain uses TRBV9 with TRBJ2-7; 16 nucleotides line up with TRBD2. Germline V gene sequence: CDR1 SGDLS, CDR2 YYNGEE. V shed 0 bases and J 5 bases; nucleotides not matched to a gene: 5. The CDR3 length is 17 residues. The DNA for the CDR3 is TGTGCCAGCAGCGTAGGCACCGGGACTAGCGGGAGGGACGAGCAGTACTTC. Translated: CASSVGTGTSGRDEQYF.

V usage is TRBV5-6 and J usage is TRBJ2-5; 9 bases line up with TRBD2. Looked up from germline, CDR1 is SGHDT and CDR2 is YYEEEE. Unmatched junction bases numbered 11, after V lost 5 bases and J lost 0 bases. The CDR3 runs 17 residues. CDR3 region: CASRPNRREGYQETQYF. The CDR3 region has the DNA TGTGCCAGCAGGCCCAACCGGCGGGAGGGATACCAAGAGACCCAGTACTTC.

V and J are TRBV28 and TRBJ2-7; 7 bases map to TRBD1. V shed 6 bases, J shed 1 base, and the junction held 6 bases outside the gene matches. The CDR3 is made up of 14 amino acids. CDR1 MDHEN and CDR2 SYDVKM come from the germline V gene. This chain's CDR3 is CASSPDRDSYEQYF. The CDR3 DNA reads as TGTGCCAGCAGCCCCGACAGGGATTCCTACGAGCAGTACTTC.

The chain couples TRBV10-2 to TRBJ2-3; TRBD2 agrees at 14 bases. CDR1 WSHSY and CDR2 SAAADI come from the germline V gene. This CDR3 is 16 amino acids long. The ends lost 6 bases at V and 6 bases at J; junction bases unmatched: 8. The CDR3 bases are TGCGCCAGCAGAGCCGGGACTAGCGGGGGTACCGATACGCAGTATTTT. Protein sequence: CASRAGTSGGTDTQYF.

The V gene is TRBV10-1, the J gene TRBJ1-2; D remains unclear. Trimming removed 3 bases from V and 3 bases from J, with 8 bases in between. CDR1 is WNHNN and CDR2 is SYGVQD in the germline V gene (reference sequence). The CDR3 is made up of 13 amino acids. CDR3 in amino acids: CASSDRTDYGYTF. In nucleotides, the CDR3 is TGCGCCAGCAGTGACCGGACTGACTATGGCTACACCTTC.

The CDR3 loop reads CASSKSDRSYEQYF. The CDR3 DNA sequence: TGTGCCAGCAGCAAATCGGACAGATCCTACGAGCAGTACTTC. The chain has TRBV5-8 and TRBJ2-5; a possible D gene is TRBD1 (6 bases). The DNA end lines up better with TRBJ2-7; the J call may be wrong. The CDR3 covers 14 residues. The germline gives CDR1 SGHTS, CDR2 YDEGEE.

The genes are TRBV4-2 and TRBJ1-5, with 9 positions matching TRBD1. CDR1 and CDR2 (germline): LGHNA, YNFKEQ. This CDR3 is built from 15 residues. Germline trimming cut 6 bases from V and 2 bases from J; bases unmatched to any gene: 5. The CDR3: CASRGGQGGNQPQHF. Here the CDR3 DNA reads TGTGCCAGCAGGGGGGGACAGGGTGGCAATCAGCCCCAGCATTTT.

The chain carries TRBV28 and TRBJ2-3; D is possibly TRBD1 (6 bases). The V and J ends lost 6 bases and 2 bases respectively, with 21 bases between them. CDR1 is MDHEN, CDR2 SYDVKM, per germline. This CDR3 comprises 17 residues. This chain's CDR3 is CASSHQTGWRNTDTQYF. In DNA, the CDR3 is TGTGCCAGCAGCCATCAAACAGGGTGGCGAAACACAGATACGCAGTATTTT.

In its sample, this clone is medium-sized. The J gene is TRBJ2-1, the V gene TRBV7-6, with 9 nucleotides matching TRBD2. The J segment lost 7 bases and the V segment lost 0 bases, leaving 4 bases of the junction unmatched. Germline V lookup: CDR1 SGHVS, CDR2 FNYEAQ. The CDR3 has 15 residues. The CDR3 DNA reads as TGTGCCAGCAGCTTAGCGCCTAGCGGGATGAATGAGCAGTTCTTC. Amino acids: CASSLAPSGMNEQFF.

This clone was counted between two and nine times. This sequence joins TRBV2 and TRBJ1-5; tentatively, D is TRBD1 (6 bases). V shed 6 bases and J shed 4 bases, with 13 bases lying between them. CDR3 length: 14 residues. CDR1 is SNHLY and CDR2 is FYNNEI in the germline V gene. This chain's CDR3 is CASRTGQSNQPQHF. CDR3 in DNA: TGTGCCAGCAGGACTGGACAGAGTAATCAGCCCCAGCATTTT.

The gene calls are TRBV28 and TRBJ1-2; weak D call: TRBD1 (6 bases). Trimming pared 7 bases from V and 3 bases from J, leaving 12 bases between. Germline V lookup: CDR1 MDHEN, CDR2 SYDVKM. The CDR3 length is 13 residues. CDR3 DNA sequence: TGTGCCAGCACCCGGACAGACGACTATGGCTACACCTTC. As protein: CASTRTDDYGYTF.

CDR3 bases: TGTGCCAGCAGCTTCGGGTTGGGCACTGAAGCTTTCTTT. This gives the protein CASSFGLGTEAFF. The chain combines TRBV14 with TRBJ1-1; D not resolved. V was pared by 5 bases and J by 4 bases, with 11 bases between. Germline V CDR1 and CDR2: SGHDN, FVKESK. This CDR3 has 13 amino acids.

The chain couples TRBV4-1 to TRBJ2-7; TRBD1 might be the D (5 bases). V was trimmed by 0 bases and J by 3 bases, leaving 12 bases between them. This CDR3 contains 15 residues. Germline CDR1 MGHRA, CDR2 YSYEKL. CDR3 DNA sequence: TGCGCCAGCAGCCAAGACAGGGATCCCCTCTACGAGCAGTACTTC. This sequence encodes CASSQDRDPLYEQYF.

This chain uses TRBV2 with TRBJ2-6; perhaps TRBD1 as D (6 bases). V shed 6 bases and J shed 0 bases, with 15 bases lying between them. Germline V gene lookup returns CDR1 SNHLY and CDR2 FYNNEI. This CDR3 has 17 amino acids. CDR3 region: CASRKGTTNSGANVLTF. CDR3 coding DNA: TGTGCCAGCAGAAAGGGGACAACCAACTCTGGGGCCAACGTCCTGACTTTC.

The J gene is TRBJ2-2, the V gene TRBV2; 9 bases map to TRBD1. CDR3 length: 15 residues. V was pared by 6 bases and J by 7 bases, with 9 bases of the junction left unmatched. CDR1 is SNHLY and CDR2 is FYNNEI in the germline V gene. CDR3 nucleotides: TGTGCCAGCAGGGCGGGGACAGGGAGGAACGGGGAGCTGTTTTTT. Amino acid sequence: CASRAGTGRNGELFF.

The V gene is TRBV6-5, the J gene TRBJ2-3; D uncertain. Germline CDR1 is MNHEY and CDR2 is SVGAGI. The germline V and J ends were trimmed by 6 bases and 1 base, with 8 bases remaining between them. The CDR3 totals 13 residues. The CDR3 loop reads CASRGGGTDTQYF. The CDR3 nucleotides read TGTGCCAGCAGAGGCGGCGGCACAGATACGCAGTATTTT.

This rearrangement joins TRBV21-1 to TRBJ1-1; TRBD1 is taken as the D call from the table, unchecked against the DNA. TRBV21-1 constitutes a pseudogene. The CDR3 extends over 14 amino acids. CDR3: CASIHRGLATEAFF. As DNA, the CDR3 is TGTGCCAGCATACACAGGGGGCTGGCCACTGAAGCTTTCTTT.

This sequence joins TRBV27 and TRBJ2-1, with 10 bases aligning to TRBD2. The CDR3 contains 17 residues. Trimming took 1 base from V and 1 from J; bases not matched to a gene: 4. CDR1 MNHEY and CDR2 SMNVEV come from the germline V gene (reference sequence). CDR3 region: CASSLYTSGVSYNEQFF. The CDR3 nucleotides read TGTGCCAGCAGTTTATATACTAGCGGGGTATCCTACAATGAGCAGTTCTTC.

The chain carries TRBV4-1 and TRBJ2-7; 7 bases match TRBD1. The CDR3 spans 15 residues. Germline V CDR1 and CDR2: MGHRA, YSYEKL. The J segment lost 2 bases and the V segment lost 3 bases, leaving 7 bases of the junction unmatched. Here the CDR3 reads CASSHPRTGTYEQYF. In nucleotides, the CDR3 is TGCGCCAGCAGCCACCCCCGGACAGGAACCTACGAGCAGTACTTC.